This TCR beta chain is drawn from a study of T cell responses to AZD1222 COVID-19 vaccine. Study in general: Second doses that came at about 4 or about 12 weeks were put together. Study-level results: Seropositive status at baseline applied to only 5 or 6 AZD1222 recipients. There were mostly white British donors and more females than males, and clonal diversity was possibly underestimated.

The table came from immunoSEQ multiplex PCR; TCRdb's copy has only in-frame clones and leaves some out. Seen here are some 120,000 clones, less than 90% observed once, and the top ten hold around a tenth. Note on this clone: Its antigen is not known.

This CDR3 comprises 13 residues. Germline V gives CDR1 WNHNN, CDR2 SYGVQD (reference sequence). With 2 bases removed from V and 7 bases from J, the gap between germline ends came to 9 bases. The sequence derives from an adult in good health. The rearrangement joins TRBV10-1 to TRBJ1-3; D unclear. This specimen was peripheral blood, taken on day 0 of AZD1222 vaccination. CDR3 protein: CASSEQIGNTIYF. The CDR3 nucleotides are TGCGCCAGCAGTGAGCAAATCGGGAACACCATATATTTT.